This T cell receptor (beta chain) was observed in a study of beta chain features in type 1 diabetes. The V end was cut by 6 bases, the J end by 10 bases, with 15 bases between. This CDR3 is 11 amino acids long. CDR1 and CDR2 (germline): DFQATT, SNEGSKA (reference sequence). This clone came up once. Reverse transcribing all isolated RNA meant expressed TCRB transcripts were sequenced. TCRdb's table, derived via immunoSEQ multiplex PCR, lists solely in-frame clones and lacks some. The table has about 930,000 clones, roughly a sixth seen once. The sequenced sample was naive CD4+ T cells from blood. The sequence was obtained from a woman in her late teens or twenties in good health. The rearrangement joins TRBV20-1 to TRBJ1-1, with a tentative D call TRBD1 (5 bases). CDR3 amino acids: CSAPAVGGAFF. As DNA, the CDR3 is TGCAGTGCCCCCGCGGTGGGGGGAGCTTTCTTT.